The clone carrying this T cell receptor (beta chain) showed up just a few times. Its target is not known. This record belongs to a study of cytomegalovirus exposure and HLA in healthy donors. On the study more broadly: The early release's HLA-typed donors yielded roughly 85 million unique TCRs. Regarding the study as a whole: Researchers reported in a later analysis that common viral pathogens appeared linked to several top clusters.

Primers for the PCR totalled 60 Vbeta and 13 Jbeta. Sequenced by immunoSEQ multiplex PCR; TCRdb stores in-frame clones only, minus some. The sample yields 150,000 to 200,000 clones, less than 75% seen once. Source material: PBMCs. This TCR derives from a girl aged 5-17 years in good health and CMV-seronegative.

The chain's CDR3 is CASTGTGRNQPQHF. CDR3 nucleotides: TGTGCCAGCACTGGGACAGGGCGGAATCAGCCCCAGCATTTT. This rearrangement joins TRBV6-1 to TRBJ1-5; TRBD1 aligns across 9 bases. The CDR3 has 14 residues. Looked up from germline, CDR1 is MNHNS and CDR2 is SASEGT. Unmatched junction bases numbered 5, after V lost 7 bases and J lost 4 bases.